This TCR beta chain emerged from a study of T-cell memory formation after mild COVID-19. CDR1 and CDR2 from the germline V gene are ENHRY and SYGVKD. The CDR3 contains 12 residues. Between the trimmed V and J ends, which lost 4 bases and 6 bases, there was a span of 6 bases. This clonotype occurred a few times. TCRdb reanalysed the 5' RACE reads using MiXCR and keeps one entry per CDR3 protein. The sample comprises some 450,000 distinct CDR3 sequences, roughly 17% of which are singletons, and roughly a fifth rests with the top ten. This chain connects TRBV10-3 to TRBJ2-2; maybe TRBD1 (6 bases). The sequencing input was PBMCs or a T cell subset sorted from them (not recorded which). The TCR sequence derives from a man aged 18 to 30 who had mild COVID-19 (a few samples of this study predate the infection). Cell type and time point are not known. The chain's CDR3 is CAISAGAGELFF. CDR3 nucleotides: TGTGCCATCAGTGCAGGGGCCGGGGAGCTGTTTTTT.